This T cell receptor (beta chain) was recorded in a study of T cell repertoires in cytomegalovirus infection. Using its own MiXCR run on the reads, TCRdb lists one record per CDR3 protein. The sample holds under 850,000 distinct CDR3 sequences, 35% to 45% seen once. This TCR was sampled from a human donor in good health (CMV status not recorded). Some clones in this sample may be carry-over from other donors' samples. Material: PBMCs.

The CDR3 protein is CASSLGTTDGYTF. In DNA, the CDR3 is TGTGCCAGCAGCTTAGGGACAACGGATGGCTACACCTTC. The chain couples TRBV7-2 to TRBJ1-2; TRBD1 is a possible D gene (5 bases). The CDR3 is 13 residues long. Germline values: CDR1 SGHTA, CDR2 FQGNSA. V gave up 1 base and J gave up 6 bases, with 9 bases separating them.